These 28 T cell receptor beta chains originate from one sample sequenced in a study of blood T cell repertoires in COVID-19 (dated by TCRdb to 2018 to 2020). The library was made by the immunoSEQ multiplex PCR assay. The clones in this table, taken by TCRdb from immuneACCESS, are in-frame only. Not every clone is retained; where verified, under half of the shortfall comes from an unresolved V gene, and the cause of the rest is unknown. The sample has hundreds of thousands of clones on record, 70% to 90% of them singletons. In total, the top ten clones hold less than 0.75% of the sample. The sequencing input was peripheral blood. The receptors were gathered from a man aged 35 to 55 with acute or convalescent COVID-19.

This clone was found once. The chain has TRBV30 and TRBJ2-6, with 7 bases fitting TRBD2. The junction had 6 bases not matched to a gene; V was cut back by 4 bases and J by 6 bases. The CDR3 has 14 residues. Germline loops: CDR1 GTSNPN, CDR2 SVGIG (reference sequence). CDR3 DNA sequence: TGTGCCTGGAAGCGGGGTTGGGAGGCCAACGTCCTGACTTTC. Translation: CAWKRGWEANVLTF. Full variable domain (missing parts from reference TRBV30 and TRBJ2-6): SQTIHQWPATLVQPVGSPLSLECTVEGTSNPNLYWYRQAAGRGLQLLFYSVGIGQISSEVPQNLSASRPQDRQFILSSKKLLLSDSGFYLCAWKRGWEANVLTFGAGSRLTVL.

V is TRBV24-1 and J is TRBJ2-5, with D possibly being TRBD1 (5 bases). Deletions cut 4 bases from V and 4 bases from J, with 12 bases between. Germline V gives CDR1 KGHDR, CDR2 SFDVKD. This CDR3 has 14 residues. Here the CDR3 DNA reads TGTGCCACCAGTGACCCAGGGTCTGGAGAGACCCAGTACTTC. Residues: CATSDPGSGETQYF.

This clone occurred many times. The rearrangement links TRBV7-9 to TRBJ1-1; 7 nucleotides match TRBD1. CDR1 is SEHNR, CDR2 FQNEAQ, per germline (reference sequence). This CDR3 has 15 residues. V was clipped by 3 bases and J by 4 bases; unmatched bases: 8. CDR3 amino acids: CASSFHQGVGTEAFF. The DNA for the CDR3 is TGTGCCAGCAGCTTTCATCAGGGGGTCGGCACTGAAGCTTTCTTT.

The CDR3 bases are TGTGCCAGCAGGTTTAGCGGGGGTTCTCCCCACGAGCAGTACTTC. The encoded protein is CASRFSGGSPHEQYF. The chain employs TRBV3-1 (or the pseudogene TRBV3-2) and TRBJ2-7; 9 nucleotides align to TRBD2. Germline V gene data show CDR1 as LGHDT and CDR2 as YNNKEL (reference sequence). The CDR3 runs 15 residues. V shed 6 bases, J shed 5 bases, and the junction held 11 bases outside the gene matches.

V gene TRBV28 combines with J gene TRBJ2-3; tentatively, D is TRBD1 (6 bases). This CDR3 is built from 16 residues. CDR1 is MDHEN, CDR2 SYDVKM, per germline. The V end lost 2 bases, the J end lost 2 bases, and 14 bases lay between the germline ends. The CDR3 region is CASSLGGTFNTDTQYF. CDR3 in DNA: TGTGCCAGCAGTTTAGGGGGCACATTTAACACAGATACGCAGTATTTT.

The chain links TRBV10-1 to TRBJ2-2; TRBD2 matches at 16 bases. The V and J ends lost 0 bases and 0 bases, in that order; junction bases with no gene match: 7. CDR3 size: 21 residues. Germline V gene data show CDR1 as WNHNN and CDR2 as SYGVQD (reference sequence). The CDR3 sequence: CASSESGLAGGADANTGELFF. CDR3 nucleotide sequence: TGCGCCAGCAGTGAGTCGGGACTAGCGGGGGGGGCCGACGCGAACACCGGGGAGCTGTTTTTT.

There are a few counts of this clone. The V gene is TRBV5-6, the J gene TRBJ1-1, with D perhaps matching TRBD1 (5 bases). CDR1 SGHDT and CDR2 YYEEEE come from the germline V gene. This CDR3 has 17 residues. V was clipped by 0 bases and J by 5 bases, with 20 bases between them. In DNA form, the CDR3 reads TGTGCCAGCAGCTTGGAGAGGATAGGGGCGCTGAGGACTGAAGCTTTCTTT. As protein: CASSLERIGALRTEAFF.

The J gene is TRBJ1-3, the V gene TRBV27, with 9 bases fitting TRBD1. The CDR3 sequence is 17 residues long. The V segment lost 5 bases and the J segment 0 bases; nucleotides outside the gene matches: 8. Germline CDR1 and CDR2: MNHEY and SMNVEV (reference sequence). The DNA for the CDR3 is TGTGCCAGCAGTGGGGGACAGGGACTCCACTCTGGAAACACCATATATTTT. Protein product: CASSGGQGLHSGNTIYF.

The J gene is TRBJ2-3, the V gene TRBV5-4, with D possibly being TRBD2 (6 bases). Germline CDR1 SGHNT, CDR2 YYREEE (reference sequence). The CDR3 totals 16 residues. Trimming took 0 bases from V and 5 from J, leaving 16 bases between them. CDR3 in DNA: TGTGCCAGCAGCTTGGCTGCTGCGGGGATTGGAGATACGCAGTATTTT. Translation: CASSLAAAGIGDTQYF.

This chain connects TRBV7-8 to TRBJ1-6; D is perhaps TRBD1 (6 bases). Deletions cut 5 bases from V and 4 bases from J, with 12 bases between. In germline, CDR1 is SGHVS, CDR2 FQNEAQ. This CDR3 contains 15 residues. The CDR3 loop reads CASSLGQLYNSPLHF. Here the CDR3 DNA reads TGTGCCAGCAGCCTTGGACAGTTGTATAATTCACCCCTCCACTTT.

CDR3 nucleotide sequence: TGTGCCAGCAGGCTAGCGGGCTCCTACAATGAGCAGTTCTTC. As protein: CASRLAGSYNEQFF. This chain joins TRBV6-5 and TRBJ2-1, with 8 bases matching TRBD2. J gave up 0 bases and V 6 bases, and 1 base lay outside the gene matches. Germline V gene sequence: CDR1 MNHEY, CDR2 SVGAGI. The CDR3 totals 14 residues.

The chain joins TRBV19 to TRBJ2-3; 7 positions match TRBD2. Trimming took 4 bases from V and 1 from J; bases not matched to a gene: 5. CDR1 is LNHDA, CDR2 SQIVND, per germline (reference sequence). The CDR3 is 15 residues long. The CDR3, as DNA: TGTGCCAGTAGTACACTAGCGATTGGCACAGATACGCAGTATTTT. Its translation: CASSTLAIGTDTQYF.

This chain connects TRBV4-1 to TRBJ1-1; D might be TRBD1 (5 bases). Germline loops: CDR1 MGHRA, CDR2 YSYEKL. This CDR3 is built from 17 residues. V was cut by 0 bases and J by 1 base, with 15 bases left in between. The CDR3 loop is CASSQDEQVLGNTEAFF. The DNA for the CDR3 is TGCGCCAGCAGCCAAGATGAACAGGTTTTGGGGAACACTGAAGCTTTCTTT.

The CDR3 coding sequence is TGTGCCAGCAGCCAAGCGAGACAGGCTAGCACAGATACGCAGTATTTT. It is translated as CASSQARQASTDTQYF. V is TRBV3-1 (or the pseudogene TRBV3-2) and J is TRBJ2-3; tentative D call: TRBD1 (6 bases). Deletions cut 1 base from V and 0 bases from J, with 11 bases between. The length of the CDR3 is 16 residues. Germline V gene sequence: CDR1 LGHDT, CDR2 YNNKEL (reference sequence).

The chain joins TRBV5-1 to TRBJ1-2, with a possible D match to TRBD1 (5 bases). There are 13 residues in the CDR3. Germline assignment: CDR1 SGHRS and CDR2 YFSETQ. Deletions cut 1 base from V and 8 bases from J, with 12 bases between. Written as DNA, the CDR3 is TGCGCCAGCAGCTTGCTTAGGGGTTCCGGCTACACCTTC. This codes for CASSLLRGSGYTF.

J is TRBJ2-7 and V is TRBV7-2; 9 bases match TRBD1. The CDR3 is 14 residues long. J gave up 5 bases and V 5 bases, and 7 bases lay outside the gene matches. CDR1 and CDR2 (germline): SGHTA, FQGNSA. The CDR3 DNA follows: TGTGCCAGCAGCCAGGGACAGGGACGGGACGAGCAGTACTTC. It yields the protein CASSQGQGRDEQYF.

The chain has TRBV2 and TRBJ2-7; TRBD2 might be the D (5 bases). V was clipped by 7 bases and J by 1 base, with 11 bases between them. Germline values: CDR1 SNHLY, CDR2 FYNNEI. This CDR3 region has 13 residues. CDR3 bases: TGTGCCAGCATGAGGGCTGAATCCTACGAGCAGTACTTC. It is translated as CASMRAESYEQYF.

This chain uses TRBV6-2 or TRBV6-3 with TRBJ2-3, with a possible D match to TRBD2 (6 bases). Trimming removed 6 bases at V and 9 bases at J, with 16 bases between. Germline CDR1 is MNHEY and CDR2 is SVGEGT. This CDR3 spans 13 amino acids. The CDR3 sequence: CASSTPGLKTQYF. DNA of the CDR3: TGTGCCAGCAGCACTCCGGGACTTAAGACGCAGTATTTT.

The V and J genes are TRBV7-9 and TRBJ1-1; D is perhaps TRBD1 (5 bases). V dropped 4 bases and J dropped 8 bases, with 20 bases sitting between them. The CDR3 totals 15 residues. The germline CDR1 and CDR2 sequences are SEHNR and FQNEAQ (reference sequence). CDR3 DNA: TGTGCCAGCAGCTCCTCCCCCGGAGGGGCAGGGGAAGCTTTCTTT. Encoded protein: CASSSSPGGAGEAFF.

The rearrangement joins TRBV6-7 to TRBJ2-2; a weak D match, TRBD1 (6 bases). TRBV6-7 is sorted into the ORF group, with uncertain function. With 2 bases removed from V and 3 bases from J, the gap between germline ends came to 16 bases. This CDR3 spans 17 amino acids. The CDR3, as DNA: TGTGCCAGCAGTTACCCCCCCCAGGGGAGAGACACCGGGGAGCTGTTTTTT. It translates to CASSYPPQGRDTGELFF.

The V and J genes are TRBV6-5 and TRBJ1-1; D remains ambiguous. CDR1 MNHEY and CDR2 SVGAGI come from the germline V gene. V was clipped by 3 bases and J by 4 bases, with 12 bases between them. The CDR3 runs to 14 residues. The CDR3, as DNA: TGTGCCAGCAGTTATCGGGGTCAGTTCACTGAAGCTTTCTTT. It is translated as CASSYRGQFTEAFF.

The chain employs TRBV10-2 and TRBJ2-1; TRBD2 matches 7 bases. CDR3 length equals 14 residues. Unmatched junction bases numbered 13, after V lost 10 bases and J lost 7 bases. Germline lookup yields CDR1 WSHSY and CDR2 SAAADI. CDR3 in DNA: TGCGCCACCATCCCGGCGGGAGAGGGGAATGAGCAGTTCTTC. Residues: CATIPAGEGNEQFF.

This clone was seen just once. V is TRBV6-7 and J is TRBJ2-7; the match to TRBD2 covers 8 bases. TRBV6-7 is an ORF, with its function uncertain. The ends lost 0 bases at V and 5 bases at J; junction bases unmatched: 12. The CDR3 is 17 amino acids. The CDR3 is CASSYSRGAASSDEQYF. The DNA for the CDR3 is TGTGCCAGCAGTTACTCGCGGGGGGCGGCCTCGAGTGACGAGCAGTACTTC.

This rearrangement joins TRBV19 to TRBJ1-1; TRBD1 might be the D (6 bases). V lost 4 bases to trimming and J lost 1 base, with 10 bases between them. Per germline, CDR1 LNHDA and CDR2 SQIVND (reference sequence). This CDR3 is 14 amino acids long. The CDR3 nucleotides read TGTGCCAGTAGTAGTGGACAGCCGAACACTGAAGCTTTCTTT. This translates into CASSSGQPNTEAFF. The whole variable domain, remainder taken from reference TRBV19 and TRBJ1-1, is DGGITQSPKYLFRKEGQNVTLSCEQNLNHDAMYWYRQDPGQGLRLIYYSQIVNDFQKGDIAEGYSVSREKKESFPLTVTSAQKNPTAFYLCASSSGQPNTEAFFGQGTRLTVV.

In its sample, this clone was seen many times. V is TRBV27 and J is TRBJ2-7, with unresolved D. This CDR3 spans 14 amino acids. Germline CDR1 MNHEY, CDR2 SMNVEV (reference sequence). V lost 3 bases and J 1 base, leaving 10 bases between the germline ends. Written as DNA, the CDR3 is TGTGCCAGCAGTTTCAGCGACGGATCCTACGAGCAGTACTTC. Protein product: CASSFSDGSYEQYF.

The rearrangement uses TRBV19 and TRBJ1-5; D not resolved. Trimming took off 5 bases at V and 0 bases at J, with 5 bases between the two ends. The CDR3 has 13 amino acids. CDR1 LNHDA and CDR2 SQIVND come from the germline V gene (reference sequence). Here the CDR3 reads CASSRDSNQPQHF. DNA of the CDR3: TGTGCCAGTAGTCGGGATAGCAATCAGCCCCAGCATTTT.

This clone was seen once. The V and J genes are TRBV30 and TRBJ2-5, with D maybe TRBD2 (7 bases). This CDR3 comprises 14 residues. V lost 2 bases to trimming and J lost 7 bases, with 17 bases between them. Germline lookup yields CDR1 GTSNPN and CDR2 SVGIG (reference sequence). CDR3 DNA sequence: TGTGCCTGGAGTATACTTGGGGGGGCGTGGACCCAGTACTTC. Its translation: CAWSILGGAWTQYF.

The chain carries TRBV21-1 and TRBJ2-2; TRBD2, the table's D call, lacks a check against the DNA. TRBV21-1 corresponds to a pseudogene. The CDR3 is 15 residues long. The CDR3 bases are TGTGCCAGCTCACGGCGGGAAAGGGACACCGGGGAGCTGTTTTTT. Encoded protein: CASSRRERDTGELFF.